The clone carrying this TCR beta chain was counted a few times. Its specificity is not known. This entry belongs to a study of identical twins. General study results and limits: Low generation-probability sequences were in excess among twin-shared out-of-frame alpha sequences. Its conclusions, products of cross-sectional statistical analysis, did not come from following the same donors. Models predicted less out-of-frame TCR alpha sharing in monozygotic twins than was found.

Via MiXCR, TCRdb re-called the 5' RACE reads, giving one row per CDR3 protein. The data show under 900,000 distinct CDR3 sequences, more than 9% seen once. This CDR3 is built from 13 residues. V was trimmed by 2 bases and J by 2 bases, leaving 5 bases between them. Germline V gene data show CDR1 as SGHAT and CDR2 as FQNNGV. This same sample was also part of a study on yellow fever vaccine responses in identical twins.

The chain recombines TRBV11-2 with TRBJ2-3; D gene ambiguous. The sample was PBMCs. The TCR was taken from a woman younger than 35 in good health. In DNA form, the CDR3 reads TGTGCCAGCAGCTTACTTACCACAGATACGCAGTATTTT. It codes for CASSLLTTDTQYF.